Below, 27 T cell receptor beta chains from the same sample are listed, as sequenced in a study of molecular identifiers for immune sequencing clone quantification. A single record per CDR3 protein comes from TCRdb applying MiXCR to the PCR reads. The sample lists some 100,000 distinct CDR3 sequences; roughly a third were seen once. The sample was naive CD8+ T cells from blood, with Jurkat cell RNA spiked in. Subset meaning: FACS-sorted CD8+CD4-CCR7+CD45RA+ naive T cells. All receptors derive from a human donor in good health. Some libraries in this study had Jurkat cell RNA spiked in.

The table lists this clonotype with many counts. The rearrangement uses TRBV28 and TRBJ2-7; no clear D gene. Per germline, CDR1 MDHEN and CDR2 SYDVKM. V lost 10 bases and J lost 3, with 7 bases in between. The CDR3 has 10 amino acids. The DNA for the CDR3 is TGTGCCACTGCGTTCTACGAGCAGTACTTC. It translates to CATAFYEQYF.

The chain has TRBV4-3 and TRBJ2-3; D uncertain. Germline V gene data show CDR1 as LGHNA and CDR2 as YSLEER. CDR3 length equals 15 residues. The V end lost 0 bases, the J end lost 0 bases, and 7 bases lay between the germline ends. Written as DNA, the CDR3 is TGCGCCAGCAGCCAAGAGGGCAGTAGCACAGATACGCAGTATTTT. Its translation: CASSQEGSSTDTQYF.

V is TRBV28 and J is TRBJ2-1; 10 bases fit TRBD2. CDR3 length: 14 amino acids. Germline V gives CDR1 MDHEN, CDR2 SYDVKM. V shed 9 bases and J 4 bases; nucleotides not matched to a gene: 6. The CDR3: CARVLAGAYNEQFF. Here the CDR3 DNA reads TGTGCCAGGGTTCTAGCGGGGGCTTACAATGAGCAGTTCTTC.

The V call is TRBV5-4, the J call TRBJ2-3; D tentatively fits TRBD1 or TRBD2 (5 bases each). The CDR3 has 14 amino acids. CDR1 SGHNT and CDR2 YYREEE come from the germline V gene (reference sequence). Trimming cost V 10 bases and J 4 bases, with 19 bases left between them. The CDR3 loop reads CACCWVQGADTQYF. In DNA form, the CDR3 reads TGTGCCTGCTGCTGGGTGCAGGGAGCAGATACGCAGTATTTT.

This clonotype appeared a few times. This chain uses TRBV7-9 with TRBJ1-4; D remains unclear. This CDR3 has 13 amino acids. The germline CDR1 and CDR2 sequences are SEHNR and FQNEAQ (reference sequence). V was shortened by 1 base and J by 2 bases, with 2 bases between the two germline ends. The CDR3 loop reads CASSLGTNEKLFF. CDR3 coding DNA: TGTGCCAGCAGCTTAGGTACTAATGAAAAACTGTTTTTT.

This chain joins TRBV24-1 and TRBJ1-3, with D possibly being TRBD1 (5 bases). The CDR3 runs 15 residues. Germline CDR1 and CDR2: KGHDR and SFDVKD. Trimming shortened V by 10 bases and J by 0 bases, and 15 bases separated the two germline ends. The CDR3 sequence is CATEGPQDSGNTIYF. The CDR3 nucleotides are TGTGCCACGGAGGGACCGCAAGACTCTGGAAACACCATATATTTT.

With regard to this clonotype: This clone may be a read error of a much larger clone one base away. This chain links TRBV7-8 with TRBJ2-3; D gene uncertain. V gave up 4 bases and J gave up 2 bases, with 13 bases separating them. Germline CDR1 SGHVS, CDR2 FQNEAQ. The CDR3 spans 15 residues. Written as DNA, the CDR3 is TGTGCCAGCAGCTCTCTCACATACCTCACAGATACGCAGTATTTT. This codes for CASSSLTYLTDTQYF.

Comments on this clonotype: A much larger clone is a single base away; this may be a read error. This sequence joins TRBV14 and TRBJ2-4; possibly TRBD2 for D (6 bases). Trimming removed 0 bases at V and 15 bases at J, with 18 bases between. The germline gives CDR1 SGHDN, CDR2 FVKESK. This CDR3 region has 14 residues. CDR3 DNA sequence: TGTGCCAGCAGCCAAGATAGAATGAGGGACTTACGGTACTTC. This codes for CASSQDRMRDLRYF.

The sample holds many counts of this clonotype. The chain recombines TRBV20-1 with TRBJ2-4, with unresolved D. V was trimmed by 6 bases and J by 5 bases, leaving 11 bases between them. Germline V lookup: CDR1 DFQATT, CDR2 SNEGSKA (reference sequence). The CDR3 covers 12 residues. The CDR3 nucleotides are TGCAGTGCAATGGGTGCCCAAAACATTCAGTACTTC. It specifies CSAMGAQNIQYF.

Many counts were recorded for this clonotype. V usage is TRBV29-1 and J usage is TRBJ2-6; 10 nucleotides line up with TRBD2. The V gene's germline CDR1 is SQVTM and CDR2 ANQGSEA. V shed 0 bases, J shed 1 base, and the junction held 9 bases outside the gene matches. The CDR3 extends over 19 amino acids. The CDR3 region has the DNA TGCAGCGTTGAAGATCTTCGGACTAGCGGAGCTTCTGGGGCCAACGTCCTGACTTTC. Protein: CSVEDLRTSGASGANVLTF.

V gene TRBV9 combines with J gene TRBJ2-1; D gene unclear. V was trimmed by 0 bases and J by 9 bases, leaving 19 bases between them. The CDR3 sequence is 16 residues long. Germline V CDR1 and CDR2: SGDLS, YYNGEE. The CDR3: CASSVDAYRSWVEQFF. The CDR3 nucleotides read TGTGCCAGCAGCGTAGATGCGTACAGATCCTGGGTTGAGCAGTTCTTC.

This clonotype appeared many times. The chain uses TRBV20-1 and TRBJ1-3; TRBD1 agrees at 7 bases. Germline-derived CDR1 and CDR2 are DFQATT and SNEGSKA (reference sequence). The CDR3 sequence is 16 residues long. Trimming removed 0 bases from V and 4 bases from J; junction bases left unmatched: 9. The CDR3 protein is CSARDSQGWSGNTIYF. Written as DNA, the CDR3 is TGCAGTGCTAGAGATTCACAGGGGTGGTCCGGAAACACCATATATTTT.

This clonotype was seen more than once but under ten times. The chain couples TRBV3-1 to TRBJ2-2; 9 bases are shared with TRBD2. J was trimmed by 3 bases and V by 4 bases; bases with no gene match: 9. The CDR3 runs to 17 residues. The germline CDR1 and CDR2 sequences are LGHDT and YNNKEL (reference sequence). The CDR3 sequence is CASSPRIAGAYTGELFF. DNA for the CDR3: TGTGCCAGCAGCCCGAGAATAGCGGGAGCTTACACCGGGGAGCTGTTTTTT. Supplemented by reference TRBV3-1 and TRBJ2-2, the full variable domain reads DTAVSQTPKYLVTQMGNDKSIKCEQNLGHDTMYWYKQDSKKFLKIMFSYNNKELIINETVPNRFSPKSPDKAHLNLHINSLELGDSAVYFCASSPRIAGAYTGELFFGEGSRLTVL.

J is TRBJ2-3 and V is TRBV27, with D perhaps TRBD1 or TRBD2 (6 bases each). Trimming pared 3 bases from V and 2 bases from J, leaving 12 bases between. This CDR3 comprises 15 residues. Looked up from germline, CDR1 is MNHEY and CDR2 is SMNVEV (reference sequence). CDR3 DNA sequence: TGTGCCAGCAGTTTGAGGGGGGTGGTCACAGATACGCAGTATTTT. This gives the protein CASSLRGVVTDTQYF.

The sample holds a few counts of this clonotype. V and J are TRBV28 and TRBJ1-5; TRBD1 aligns across 8 bases. J was trimmed by 0 bases and V by 5 bases; bases with no gene match: 3. This CDR3 has 15 amino acids. Per the germline V gene, CDR1 is MDHEN and CDR2 is SYDVKM. For the CDR3, the DNA is TGTGCCAGCAGTGTGACAGGGGTTAGCAATCAGCCCCAGCATTTT. Its translation: CASSVTGVSNQPQHF. The full variable domain, in which reference TRBV28 and TRBJ1-5 provide the parts outside the CDR3, is DVKVTQSSRYLVKRTGEKVFLECVQDMDHENMFWYRQDPGLGLRLIYFSYDVKMKEKGDIPEGYSVSREKKERFSLILESASTNQTSMYLCASSVTGVSNQPQHFGDGTRLSIL.

The chain is built from TRBV19 and TRBJ2-7; D tentatively reads TRBD1 or TRBD2 (5 bases each). CDR3 size: 14 residues. Germline-derived CDR1 and CDR2 are LNHDA and SQIVND (reference sequence). Trimming pared 1 base from V and 6 bases from J, leaving 13 bases between. CDR3 residues: CASSIAAGSLEQYF. CDR3 DNA: TGTGCCAGTAGTATAGCCGCAGGGAGTCTCGAGCAGTACTTC.

Comment on this clonotype: Just one base apart from a much larger clone, this may be a read error. The rearrangement joins TRBV12-3 or TRBV12-4 to TRBJ2-3; no clear D gene. The germline V and J ends were trimmed by 4 bases and 4 bases, with 9 bases remaining between them. CDR3 length: 13 residues. Here the CDR3 reads CASSYSSADTQYF. In DNA form, the CDR3 reads TGTGCCAGCAGTTATAGCTCGGCAGATACGCAGTATTTT.

This clonotype was seen ten or more times. V gene TRBV6-5 combines with J gene TRBJ2-7; D possibly corresponds to TRBD2 (6 bases). Germline lookup yields CDR1 MNHEY and CDR2 SVGAGI. The CDR3 runs to 12 residues. Trimming left V 6 bases short and J 3 bases short, with 9 bases between. In nucleotides, the CDR3 is TGTGCCAGCAGAGCCGGGAGCTACGAGCAGTACTTC. Residues: CASRAGSYEQYF.

Comment on this clonotype: Being one base from a much bigger clone, this may be a read error. V usage is TRBV4-3 and J usage is TRBJ2-3; 8 nucleotides align to TRBD1. The CDR3 sequence is 15 residues long. The germline CDR1 and CDR2 sequences are LGHNA and YSLEER. The CDR3 DNA is TGCGCCAGCGGCCAAGAGGGACAGGTCACAGATACGCAGTATTTT. It translates to CASGQEGQVTDTQYF.

This clonotype was seen at least ten times. This sequence joins TRBV5-1 and TRBJ2-3, with D possibly being TRBD2 (5 bases). Germline CDR1 SGHRS, CDR2 YFSETQ. Deletions cut 4 bases from V and 1 base from J, with 13 bases between. The CDR3 covers 15 residues. CDR3 amino acids: CASSPTLGGTDTQYF. The CDR3 DNA follows: TGCGCCAGCAGCCCCACTCTCGGGGGCACAGATACGCAGTATTTT.

At least ten counts were recorded for this clonotype. This sequence joins TRBV6-1 and TRBJ2-7; D unresolved. Germline lookup yields CDR1 MNHNS and CDR2 SASEGT. The V and J ends lost 6 bases and 3 bases respectively, with 9 bases between them. This CDR3 is built from 12 residues. In DNA form, the CDR3 reads TGTGCCAGCAGCGACCCGGGCTACGAGCAGTACTTC. It is translated as CASSDPGYEQYF.

For this clonotype: A much larger clone differs by one base, so this may be a read error. The chain has TRBV2 and TRBJ1-1; D remains ambiguous. The CDR3 contains 11 residues. The V gene lost 3 bases and the J gene lost 10 bases, with 9 bases spanning the gap. Per germline, CDR1 SNHLY and CDR2 FYNNEI. DNA of the CDR3: TGTGCCAGCAGTGACTCAGCTGGAGCTTTCTTT. Amino acid sequence: CASSDSAGAFF.

This clonotype was detected only a few times. The gene calls are TRBV12-3 or TRBV12-4 and TRBJ2-7; D is ambiguous. V was pared by 2 bases and J by 5 bases, with 7 bases between. CDR3 length: 12 residues. CDR3 residues: CASSLSGHEQYF. CDR3 in DNA: TGTGCCAGCAGTTTATCCGGCCACGAGCAGTACTTC.

This clonotype was recorded only once. This chain uses TRBV28 with TRBJ2-7; 8 bases align to TRBD2. The J call may be incorrect, as the DNA end agrees better with TRBJ2-1. CDR3 size: 14 residues. Germline CDR1 reads MDHEN; CDR2 reads SYDVKM. The CDR3 region has the DNA TGTGCCAGCACCTCCGAACAGCGGGAGTATGAGCAGTTCTTC. Protein: CASTSEQREYEQFF.

Notes on this clonotype: This may stem from a read error, because a much larger clone lies one nucleotide away. The rearrangement links TRBV29-1 to TRBJ2-2; tentative D call: TRBD2 (5 bases). CDR3 length: 13 residues. Germline V gene lookup returns CDR1 SQVTM and CDR2 ANQGSEA. The DNA of the CDR3 is TGCAGCGTTGCTCTCCTCGACACCGGGGAGCTGTTATTT. Translated: CSVALLDTGELLF.

Comment on this clonotype: This CDR3 is missing its conserved last phenylalanine or tryptophan, likely due to a read error. The rearrangement uses TRBV7-9 and TRBJ2-7, with 12 bases lining up with TRBD2. Germline CDR1 and CDR2: SEHNR and FQNEAQ (reference sequence). V lost 1 base and J lost 4; bases outside the gene matches: 2. CDR3 length: 15 residues. CDR3 DNA: TGTGCCAGCAGCTTAGGACTAGCGGGAGTGTACGAGCAGTACTAC. Translating it yields CASSLGLAGVYEQYY.

Turning to this clonotype: Here the CDR3 omits its conserved ending phenylalanine or tryptophan, so a read error is the likely source. The V call is TRBV6-5, the J call TRBJ2-3; 10 bases fit TRBD2. This CDR3 has 17 residues. Losses at the gene ends were 0 bases for V and 2 bases for J; bases not matched to a gene: 5. CDR1 and CDR2 (germline): MNHEY, SVGAGI. The CDR3 nucleotides read TGTGCCAGCAGTTACTCGAACCTAGCGGGAGTCACAGATACGCAGTATATT. Translation gives CASSYSNLAGVTDTQYI.